One and the same sample provided the 11 T cell receptor beta chains below, sequenced in a study of blood T cell repertoires in COVID-19. The data were produced by immunoSEQ multiplex PCR, yet TCRdb's version contains in-frame clones alone and is incomplete. The sample carries 200,000 to 250,000 clones, roughly three quarters recorded once. What was sequenced was peripheral blood. These receptors originate from a woman between 40 and 55 years old with active or convalescent COVID-19.

The rearrangement joins TRBV5-1 to TRBJ1-1; 8 bases fit TRBD1. CDR1 and CDR2 (germline): SGHRS, YFSETQ. The CDR3 has 13 amino acids. V dropped 4 bases and J dropped 6; count of bases not matched to a gene: 5. The CDR3 nucleotides read TGCGCCAGCAGCGTCATGGACAGGGCTGAAGCTTTCTTT. This codes for CASSVMDRAEAFF.

The V call is TRBV7-9, the J call TRBJ1-2; 8 bases line up with TRBD1. Trimming at V came to 3 bases and at J to 2 bases, leaving 8 bases not matched to a gene. CDR1 and CDR2 from the germline V gene are SEHNR and FQNEAQ (reference sequence). The CDR3 extends over 16 amino acids. In DNA form, the CDR3 reads TGTGCCAGCAGCTTGGCGACAGGGGTCGGGAACTATGGCTACACCTTC. This codes for CASSLATGVGNYGYTF.

The V call is TRBV5-1, the J call TRBJ2-3; 8 bases agree with TRBD1. V trimming: 0 bases; J trimming: 4 bases; junction bases outside the gene matches: 4. The CDR3 length is 15 residues. Germline CDR1 is SGHRS and CDR2 is YFSETQ. The DNA for the CDR3 is TGCGCCAGCAGCTTGGGACAGGGGAAATCAGATACGCAGTATTTT. Translated, it gives CASSLGQGKSDTQYF. Full variable domain (rest looked up from reference TRBV5-1 and TRBJ2-3): KAGVTQTPRYLIKTRGQQVTLSCSPISGHRSVSWYQQTPGQGLQFLFEYFSETQRNKGNFPGRFSGRQFSNSRSEMNVSTLELGDSALYLCASSLGQGKSDTQYFGPGTRLTVL.

This clone turned up a few times. The chain couples TRBV30 to TRBJ2-2; D unresolved. The CDR3 length is 13 residues. Germline V gene lookup returns CDR1 GTSNPN and CDR2 SVGIG (reference sequence). Deletions cut 0 bases from V and 4 bases from J, with 6 bases between. The DNA for the CDR3 is TGTGCCTGGAGTGTATATTCCACCGGGGAGCTGTTTTTT. Its protein product is CAWSVYSTGELFF.

J is TRBJ2-1 and V is TRBV18; 8 bases fit TRBD2. The CDR3 has 18 amino acids. V trimming: 3 bases; J trimming: 3 bases; junction bases outside the gene matches: 13. The germline V gene encodes CDR1 KGHSH and CDR2 LQKENI. Here the CDR3 reads CASSPFGGSAGDYNEQFF. The CDR3 nucleotides read TGTGCCAGCTCACCCTTCGGAGGGTCAGCGGGGGACTACAATGAGCAGTTCTTC.

DNA for the CDR3: TGTGCCAGCAGCTTAAACACCCGGACAGGGGGCAGCGAGCAGTACGTC. Encoded protein: CASSLNTRTGGSEQYV. The genes are TRBV7-8 and TRBJ2-7; 11 bases align to TRBD1. This CDR3 comprises 16 residues. Germline-derived CDR1 and CDR2 are SGHVS and FQNEAQ. V dropped 2 bases and J dropped 6; count of bases not matched to a gene: 9.

The chain couples TRBV11-2 to TRBJ2-7; tentative D call: TRBD1 (5 bases). In germline, CDR1 is SGHAT, CDR2 FQNNGV. The CDR3 totals 14 residues. The V gene lost 2 bases and the J gene lost 1 base, with 9 bases spanning the gap. CDR3 loop: CASSLYRSSYEQYV. The CDR3 DNA reads TGTGCCAGCAGCTTATACAGGTCATCCTACGAGCAGTACGTC.

The rearrangement uses TRBV6-5 and TRBJ1-3; a weak D match, TRBD1 (5 bases). The CDR3 is made up of 15 amino acids. Germline V gives CDR1 MNHEY, CDR2 SVGAGI. V was cut by 0 bases and J by 1 base, with 7 bases left in between. The CDR3 is CASSYSTASGNTIYF. Written as DNA, the CDR3 is TGTGCCAGCAGTTACTCGACAGCATCTGGAAACACCATATATTTT.

The table lists this clone with a count of one. The rearrangement links TRBV28 to TRBJ1-5; D remains ambiguous. From germline, CDR1 is MDHEN and CDR2 SYDVKM. The CDR3 has 16 residues. Trimming removed 3 bases at V and 1 base at J, with 13 bases between. The CDR3 loop is CASSFEGLRSNQPQHF. DNA for the CDR3: TGTGCCAGCAGTTTCGAGGGCCTAAGGAGCAATCAGCCCCAGCATTTT.

This clone came up a few times. One end of the junction does not line up with germline, which may come from a read error. The chain employs TRBV7-7 and TRBJ2-2, with D tentatively TRBD2 (5 bases). Germline V gene data show CDR1 as SSHAT and CDR2 as FNYEAQ (reference sequence). CDR3 length: 17 amino acids. CDR3 DNA sequence: TGTGCTAGCAGCCCGACGCGGGCAGCCGCGAACACCGGGGAGCTGTTTTTT. It translates to CASSPTRAAANTGELFF.

As for this clone: Other DNA sequences in the same sample also yield this CDR3. The CDR3 spells CASSGTANTEAFF. In DNA, the CDR3 is TGTGCCAGTAGCGGGACAGCGAACACTGAAGCTTTCTTT. The chain links TRBV19 to TRBJ1-1, with 7 bases that match TRBD1. Germline CDR1 is LNHDA and CDR2 is SQIVND (reference sequence). V gave up 6 bases and J gave up 1 base; unmatched junction bases: 2. The CDR3 runs to 13 residues.